The 20 T cell receptor beta chains below all came from one sample that was sequenced in a study of metastatic and nonmetastatic thyroid tumors. TCRdb reprocessed the PCR reads using MiXCR. The sample lists tens of thousands of clones; around a fifth were seen once. Not a single patient had been given any form of treatment at any point before undergoing thyroid surgery. Sequencing was done on a sample of blood. The receptors were gathered from a male donor with papillary thyroid cancer or a benign thyroid nodule (not recorded which). Some clones in this sample may be carry-over from other donors' samples.

This clone was observed at least ten times. This sequence joins TRBV20-1 and TRBJ2-5, with TRBD2 as a possible D gene (6 bases). Deletions cut 3 bases from V and 9 bases from J, with 11 bases between. Germline V gene lookup returns CDR1 DFQATT and CDR2 SNEGSKA (reference sequence). This CDR3 is built from 11 residues. The CDR3 region has the DNA TGCAGTGCTAGCGGTTGGGAGGCCCAGTACTTC. Translation gives CSASGWEAQYF.

This clone was seen many times. The J gene is TRBJ1-1, the V gene TRBV5-1, with TRBD1 as a possible D gene (5 bases). The V end lost 2 bases, the J end lost 1 base, and 6 bases lay between the germline ends. This CDR3 has 13 amino acids. Germline V lookup: CDR1 SGHRS, CDR2 YFSETQ. CDR3 coding DNA: TGCGCCAGCAGCTTCGGACAGAACACTGAAGCTTTCTTT. It encodes CASSFGQNTEAFF.

This clone is deemed medium-sized (0.01 to 0.1%). Other DNA variants within this sample encode the same CDR3. The V and J genes are TRBV6-1 and TRBJ1-5; D gene unclear. The CDR3 has 16 residues. Germline V lookup: CDR1 MNHNS, CDR2 SASEGT. Trimming pared 0 bases from V and 3 bases from J, leaving 12 bases between. This CDR3 reads CASSEAQGYPNQPQHF. The CDR3 DNA sequence: TGTGCCAGCAGTGAAGCGCAAGGTTATCCCAATCAGCCCCAGCATTTT.

This clone was counted ten times or more. This may be a read error: a much more frequent sequence differs by one nucleotide. This chain links TRBV15 with TRBJ1-2; D gene unclear. The CDR3 totals 16 residues. CDR1 LNHNV and CDR2 YYDKDF come from the germline V gene (reference sequence). The CDR3 protein is CAASRVYGAEDRGYTF. In DNA form, the CDR3 reads TGTGCCGCCAGCAGAGTTTACGGTGCCGAGGATCGTGGCTACACCTTC. Supplemented by reference TRBV15 and TRBJ1-2, the full variable domain reads DAMVIQNPRYQVTQFGKPVTLSCSQTLNHNVMYWYQQKSSQAPKLLFHYYDKDFNNEADTPDNFQSRRPNTSFCFLDIRSPGLGDTAMYLCAASRVYGAEDRGYTFGSGTRLTVV.

In its sample, this clone was seen many times. V is TRBV19 and J is TRBJ1-2; 8 positions match TRBD1. The CDR3 runs 16 residues. After removal of 2 bases from V and 4 bases from J, the junction contained 9 bases not matched to a gene. The germline CDR1 and CDR2 sequences are LNHDA and SQIVND (reference sequence). The CDR3 is CASSISPGQGGYGYTF. CDR3 DNA: TGTGCCAGTAGTATAAGCCCCGGACAGGGAGGCTATGGCTACACCTTC.

This chain joins TRBV30 and TRBJ2-7; D is possibly TRBD1 (6 bases). Germline CDR1 and CDR2: GTSNPN and SVGIG (reference sequence). The CDR3 length is 14 residues. Trimming stripped 4 bases from V and 2 bases from J, with 15 bases between. CDR3 sequence reads: CAWTPQGYPYEQYF. In DNA form, the CDR3 reads TGTGCCTGGACGCCTCAGGGGTATCCCTACGAGCAGTACTTC.

The CDR3 protein is CASSSNDGINYGYTF. CDR3 bases: TGTGCCAGCAGCTCCAATGACGGAATTAACTATGGCTACACCTTC. This chain joins TRBV28 and TRBJ1-2; D remains unclear. Germline V lookup: CDR1 MDHEN, CDR2 SYDVKM. The CDR3 covers 15 residues. V was shortened by 6 bases and J by 1 base, with 15 bases between the two germline ends.

In its sample, this clone is medium-sized. This chain joins TRBV6-5 and TRBJ1-1; 7 nucleotides line up with TRBD1. Per the germline V gene, CDR1 is MNHEY and CDR2 is SVGAGI. The CDR3 loop spans 15 amino acids. V trimming: 0 bases; J trimming: 0 bases; junction bases outside the gene matches: 1. The CDR3 is CASSYSTGVNTEAFF. CDR3 sequence (DNA): TGTGCCAGCAGTTACTCTACAGGGGTGAACACTGAAGCTTTCTTT.

Within the sample, this clone is medium-sized. J is TRBJ2-7 and V is TRBV12-3 or TRBV12-4; TRBD2 is a possible D gene (6 bases). Trimming pared 6 bases from V and 4 bases from J, leaving 13 bases between. The CDR3 length is 13 residues. The CDR3 is CASSLVGRYEQYF. CDR3 nucleotides: TGTGCCAGCAGCCTGGTAGGGAGGTACGAGCAGTACTTC.

Sample share makes this clone medium-sized. The chain links TRBV19 to TRBJ2-3; weak D call: TRBD2 (5 bases). Germline V gene sequence: CDR1 LNHDA, CDR2 SQIVND (reference sequence). The V end was cut by 10 bases, the J end by 6 bases, with 17 bases between. There are 13 residues in the CDR3. In nucleotides, the CDR3 is TGTGCCACCTCCGCAGTGCGGGCCGATACGCAGTATTTT. It codes for CATSAVRADTQYF. The full variable domain, with the rest looked up from reference TRBV19 and TRBJ2-3, is DGGITQSPKYLFRKEGQNVTLSCEQNLNHDAMYWYRQDPGQGLRLIYYSQIVNDFQKGDIAEGYSVSREKKESFPLTVTSAQKNPTAFYLCATSAVRADTQYFGPGTRLTVL.

This clone was observed many times. The gene calls are TRBV15 and TRBJ2-4, with TRBD1 matching over 7 bases. Germline CDR1 LNHNV, CDR2 YYDKDF (reference sequence). Trimming cost V 4 bases and J 8 bases; bases outside gene matches: 5. The CDR3 totals 13 residues. CDR3 DNA: TGTGCCACCAGCACCCGACAGGGTTACATTCAGTACTTC. Encoded protein: CATSTRQGYIQYF.

This clone was seen repeatedly, ten times or more. This chain links TRBV2 with TRBJ1-2, with D hard to call. From germline, CDR1 is SNHLY and CDR2 FYNNEI. The CDR3 is made up of 10 amino acids. The germline V and J ends were trimmed by 8 bases and 7 bases, with 8 bases remaining between them. CDR3 residues: CASVRLGYTF. Here the CDR3 DNA reads TGTGCCAGCGTTCGCCTTGGCTACACCTTC.

Many counts were recorded for this clone. The rearrangement uses TRBV4-1 and TRBJ2-7, with D perhaps matching TRBD2 (5 bases). Germline CDR1 and CDR2: MGHRA and YSYEKL. There are 19 residues in the CDR3. Trimming cost V 1 base and J 0 bases, with 22 bases left between them. The CDR3 sequence is CASSQGRAVWRASSYEQYF. The CDR3 bases are TGCGCCAGCAGCCAAGGTCGGGCCGTCTGGCGGGCCAGCTCCTACGAGCAGTACTTC.

As to this clone: The conserved phenylalanine or tryptophan is not found at the CDR3 terminus, so this likely reflects a read error. The V call is TRBV12-3 or TRBV12-4, the J call TRBJ2-5; D may be TRBD2 (6 bases). The CDR3 length is 16 residues. V dropped 5 bases and J dropped 5 bases, with 21 bases sitting between them. The DNA of the CDR3 is TGTGCCAGCAGTCACACCCCGGGACTGACATCGGAGACCCAGTACCTC. Protein product: CASSHTPGLTSETQYL.

On this clone: The junction and the germline gene differ at one end; a read error may be behind it. The chain has TRBV11-2 and TRBJ2-7, with D unclear. In germline, CDR1 is SGHAT, CDR2 FQNNGV. The CDR3 consists of 14 residues. The CDR3 nucleotides read TGTGCCAGCAGCTCGGGTCTTGTCGCCCTCGAGCATTACTTC. Residues: CASSSGLVALEHYF.

J is TRBJ2-2 and V is TRBV5-1, with D tentatively TRBD2 (6 bases). CDR3 length: 16 residues. Germline CDR1 SGHRS, CDR2 YFSETQ. The germline V and J ends were trimmed by 0 bases and 4 bases, with 13 bases remaining between them. The CDR3 DNA sequence: TGCGCCAGCAGCTTGGTGGGGGGTGTGAGCACCGGGGAGCTGTTTTTT. Its protein product is CASSLVGGVSTGELFF.

This clone appeared many times. The chain's CDR3 is CSAIPFGTSAKNNEQFF. CDR3 sequence (DNA): TGCAGTGCTATCCCATTTGGGACTAGCGCCAAGAACAATGAGCAGTTCTTC. The rearrangement joins TRBV20-1 to TRBJ2-1; the match to TRBD2 covers 10 bases. Germline CDR1 reads DFQATT; CDR2 reads SNEGSKA (reference sequence). This CDR3 comprises 17 residues. V dropped 4 bases and J dropped 5; count of bases not matched to a gene: 14.

The chain has TRBV11-2 and TRBJ2-7; D is perhaps TRBD1 or TRBD2 (7 bases each). Germline lookup yields CDR1 SGHAT and CDR2 FQNNGV. The CDR3 is 13 amino acids. Trimming pared 0 bases from V and 10 bases from J, leaving 13 bases between. The CDR3: CASSLEAGGGQYF. As DNA, the CDR3 is TGTGCCAGCAGCTTAGAGGCAGGGGGGGGACAGTACTTC.

Many counts were recorded for this clone. The sample holds other DNA sequences that translate to the same CDR3. The rearrangement uses TRBV29-1 and TRBJ1-1; a weak D match, TRBD1 (6 bases). The CDR3 sequence is 13 residues long. Trimming shortened V by 5 bases and J by 7 bases, and 17 bases separated the two germline ends. Per the germline V gene, CDR1 is SQVTM and CDR2 is ANQGSEA. The chain's CDR3 is CSVRPKGGNEAFF. The CDR3 DNA reads TGCAGCGTTAGACCTAAAGGGGGAAATGAAGCTTTCTTT.

This clone was seen a handful of times. This CDR3 is CASRPRTSGSYEQYF. The CDR3 nucleotides read TGTGCCAGCAGGCCTCGGACTAGCGGGAGCTACGAGCAGTACTTC. The V call is TRBV6-1, the J call TRBJ2-7, with TRBD2 matching over 13 bases. Trimming removed 6 bases from V and 3 bases from J; junction bases left unmatched: 5. There are 15 residues in the CDR3. The germline CDR1 and CDR2 sequences are MNHNS and SASEGT.